This T cell receptor (beta chain) was obtained from a study of cytomegalovirus exposure and HLA in healthy donors. The study, taken as a whole, reports: V segments that were indistinguishable, TRBV6-2 and TRBV6-3 among them, were omitted from analysis. Presence/absence analyses took donor sequencing depth as roughly uniform. Productive rates of about 90% or about 30% were seen for most TCR beta V segments in an earlier analysis. Cytomegalovirus-associated status was assigned to about 160 TCR beta chains.

CDR1 and CDR2 (germline): SGHTA, FQGNSA. This CDR3 is built from 18 residues. The ends were cut back, 5 bases at V and 0 bases at J, with 20 bases in the middle. This clone is a singleton in its sample. As yet, its antigen is unknown. Researchers ran the PCR with 60 Vbeta and 13 Jbeta primers. The method was immunoSEQ multiplex PCR; TCRdb's version includes in-frame clones alone and lacks a portion of them. The sample holds about 170,000 clones, approximately 80% seen once. The receptor was derived from a male donor in good health and CMV-seronegative. Material for sequencing was PBMCs. The chain joins TRBV7-2 to TRBJ2-4; D is unresolved. CDR3 sequence: CASSTSGAYLRAKNIQYF. The CDR3 nucleotides are TGTGCCAGCAGCACGTCTGGAGCTTACTTAAGAGCCAAAAACATTCAGTACTTC. Filled out from reference TRBV7-2 and TRBJ2-4, the complete variable domain reads GAGVSQSPSNKVTEKGKDVELRCDPISGHTALYWYRQSLGQGLEFLIYFQGNSAPDKSGLPSDRFSAERTGGSVSTLTIQRTQQEDSAVYLCASSTSGAYLRAKNIQYFGAGTRLSVL.